This TCR beta chain derives from a study of OX40 agonist ivuxolimab in advanced cancers. Regarding the research as a whole: Ivuxolimab was an agonistic, fully human IgG2 monoclonal antibody directed against OX40 (CD134), a costimulatory receptor. Of the 50 to 55 dose-escalation patients, hepatocellular carcinoma was present in approximately 20, melanoma in about 15, renal cell carcinoma in 9 and head and neck cancer in 9. The purpose of peripheral TCRbeta sequencing was to test whether ivuxolimab changed TCR sequence diversity and led to clonal T-cell expansion. Intravenous ivuxolimab was administered to patients every 2 weeks at six dose levels: 0.01, 0.1, 0.3, 1.5, 3 and 10 mg/kg. Partial responses were achieved by three dose-escalation patients, of whom one had hepatocellular carcinoma and two had cutaneous melanoma. Patients were allowed to have had prior anti-PD-1, anti-PD-L1 or anti-CTLA-4 therapy, and around 37% of the dose-escalation patients had previously received checkpoint inhibitors. The monotherapy dose-escalation portion (N of about 47 patients) of the phase I ivuxolimab trial is reported in the paper. The dose-escalation cohort was 82.7% male with a mean age of approximately 60 years, ranging from 23 to 79.

V drops 3 bases and J drops 4 bases, leaving 10 bases in between. CDR1 SGHNT and CDR2 YENEEA were looked up in the germline V gene. The CDR3 runs 13 amino acids, cysteine and phenylalanine included. Kept here is only the CDR3 DNA, which spans 39 bases and is read in frame from base 1. With regard to this clone: The target of this receptor is not known. There are no base qualities to consult, and no much larger clone falls within one base.

For sequencing of the TCRbeta CDR3 region, genomic DNA was extracted from the sorted cells. The immunoSEQ Assay was used to sequence the TCRbeta CDR3 regions. The clones in this table, taken by TCRdb from immuneACCESS, are in-frame only. Not every clone is retained; where verified, under half of the shortfall comes from an unresolved V gene, and the cause of the rest is unknown. For this sample there are tens of thousands of clones; about four fifths appear just once. Jointly, the top ten make up over 1.3% of the sample. The trial excluded patients who had a history of autoimmune disease or who were on systemic immunosuppression. Peripheral blood for TCR sequencing was collected from all dose cohorts at baseline, on cycle 4 day 1, and on cycle 7 day 1. The samples were drawn from a first-in-human, open-label, multicenter phase I dose-escalation trial of ivuxolimab. Adults with locally advanced or metastatic head and neck squamous cell, hepatocellular, melanoma or renal cell carcinoma were enrolled in the trial. Before TCR sequencing, CD4+ and CD8+ T cells were separately sorted from peripheral blood.

Study-level results and caveats: Partial responders in the 0.1-3.0 mg/kg groups had among the lowest normalized peripheral clonal expansion, especially among CD8+ T cells. Clonal expansion of both CD4+ and CD8+ blood T cells was observed from baseline to week 6 at doses 0.1 to 3.0 mg/kg. Antigen specificity was not determined for the clonally expanded peripheral T cells. After ivuxolimab, more expanded clones were found on average in CD8+ T cells than in CD4+ T cells. Low levels of normalized T-cell clonal expansion were also seen in some patients who did not respond.

The sequenced sample was CD4+ or CD8+ T cells sorted from blood, obtained in a trial of the OX40 agonist ivuxolimab. The chain is encoded by TRBV11-3 joined to TRBJ2-7; a weak D assignment points to TRBD2 (6 bases agree). This TCR was recovered from an adult with an advanced solid tumor such as melanoma, head and neck, liver or kidney cancer. Here is the DNA: TGTGCCAGCAGCTTCCCCGGGAGTTACGAGCAGTACTTC. Its protein reads: CASSFPGSYEQYF.